Given below is one T cell receptor beta chain in context. The sample belongs to a study of blood T cell repertoires in COVID-19. Whole-study context: Acute and convalescent COVID-19 specimens originated in the United States, Italy and Spain. From T cells, B-cell-depleted T cells, or PBMCs came the material, which was cDNA or gDNA.

In the original analysis: It was from reference gene primer amplification that nucleated cell counts were estimated. The repertoire was sequenced with immunoSEQ multiplex PCR; TCRdb's copy has only in-frame clones and lacks some. V and J calls and clone size follow that table, whereas D and trimming were derived from the DNA. The data contain about 180,000 clones, 70% to 90% of them singletons. This CDR3 region has 15 residues. J lost 2 bases, V lost 3 bases, and 7 bases had no gene match. Germline CDR1 reads MRHNA; CDR2 reads SNTAGT. The clonotype comes from a woman in her thirties with active or convalescent COVID-19. The specimen sequenced was peripheral blood. The V gene is TRBV6-4, the J gene TRBJ2-7; the match to TRBD2 covers 7 bases. The CDR3 here is CASSELPSGPYEQYF. As DNA, the CDR3 is TGTGCCAGCAGTGAGTTGCCTAGCGGTCCCTACGAGCAGTACTTC.